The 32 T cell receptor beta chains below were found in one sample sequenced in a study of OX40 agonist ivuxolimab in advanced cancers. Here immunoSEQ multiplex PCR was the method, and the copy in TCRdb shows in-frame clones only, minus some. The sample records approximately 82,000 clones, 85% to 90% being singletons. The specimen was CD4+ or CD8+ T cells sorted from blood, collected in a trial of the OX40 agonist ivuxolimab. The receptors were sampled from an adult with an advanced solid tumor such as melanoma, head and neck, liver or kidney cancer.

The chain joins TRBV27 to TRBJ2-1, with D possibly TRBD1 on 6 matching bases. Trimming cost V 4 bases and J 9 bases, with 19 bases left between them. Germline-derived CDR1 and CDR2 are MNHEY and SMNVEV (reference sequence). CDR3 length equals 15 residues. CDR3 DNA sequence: TGTGCCAGCAGTTCTAGCTCGACCCTAGGGGGTGAGCAGTTCTTC. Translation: CASSSSSTLGGEQFF.

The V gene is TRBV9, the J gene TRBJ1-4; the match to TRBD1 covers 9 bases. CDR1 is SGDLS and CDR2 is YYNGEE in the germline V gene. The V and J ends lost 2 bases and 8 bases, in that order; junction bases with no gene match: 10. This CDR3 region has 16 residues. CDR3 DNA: TGTGCCAGCAGCGTGACCTCTGGACAGGGGTCGGAAAAACTGTTTTTT. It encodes CASSVTSGQGSEKLFF.

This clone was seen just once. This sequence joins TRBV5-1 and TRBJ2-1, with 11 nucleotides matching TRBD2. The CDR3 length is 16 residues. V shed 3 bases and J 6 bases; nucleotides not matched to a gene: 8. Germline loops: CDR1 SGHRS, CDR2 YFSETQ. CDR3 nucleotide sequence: TGCGCCAGCAGCTCACCCCCTAGCGGGGGGACCAATGAGCAGTTCTTC. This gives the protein CASSSPPSGGTNEQFF.

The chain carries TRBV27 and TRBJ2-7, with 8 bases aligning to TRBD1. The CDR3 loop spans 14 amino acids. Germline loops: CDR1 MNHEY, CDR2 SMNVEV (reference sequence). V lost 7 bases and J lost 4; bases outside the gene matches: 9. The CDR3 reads CASKPQGAIYEQYF. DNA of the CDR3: TGTGCCAGCAAGCCTCAGGGGGCGATTTACGAGCAGTACTTC.

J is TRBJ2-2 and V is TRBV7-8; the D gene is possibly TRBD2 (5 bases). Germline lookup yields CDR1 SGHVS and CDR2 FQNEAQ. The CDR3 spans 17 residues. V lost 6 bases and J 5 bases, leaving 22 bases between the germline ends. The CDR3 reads CASSTSRDARGTGELFF. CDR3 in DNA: TGTGCCAGCAGTACCAGCCGTGACGCCCGAGGGACCGGGGAGCTGTTTTTT.

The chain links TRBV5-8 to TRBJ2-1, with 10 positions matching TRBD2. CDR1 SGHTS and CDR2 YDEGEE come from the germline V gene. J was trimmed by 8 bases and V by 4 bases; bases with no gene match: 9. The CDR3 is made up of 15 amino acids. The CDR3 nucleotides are TGTGCCAGCAGCCAGGCCGGGACTAGCGTCCATGAGCAGTTCTTC. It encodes CASSQAGTSVHEQFF.

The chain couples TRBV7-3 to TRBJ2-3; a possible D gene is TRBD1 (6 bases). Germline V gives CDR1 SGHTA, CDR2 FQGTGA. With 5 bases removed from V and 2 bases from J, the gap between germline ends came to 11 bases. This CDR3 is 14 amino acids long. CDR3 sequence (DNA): TGTGCCAGCAGCCCTGACAGGTCCACAGATACGCAGTATTTT. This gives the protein CASSPDRSTDTQYF. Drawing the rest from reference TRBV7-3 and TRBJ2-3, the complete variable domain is GAGVSQTPSNKVTEKGKYVELRCDPISGHTALYWYRQSLGQGPEFLIYFQGTGAADDSGLPNDRFFAVRPEGSVSTLKIQRTERGDSAVYLCASSPDRSTDTQYFGPGTRLTVL.

DNA of the CDR3: TGTGCCTGGAGCGCCGGAGGGGACTCCATATACGAGTATTTT. Residues: CAWSAGGDSIYEYF. The chain has TRBV30 and TRBJ2-3; tentatively, D is TRBD2 (6 bases). Germline CDR1 is GTSNPN and CDR2 is SVGIG (reference sequence). With 3 bases removed from V and 13 bases from J, the gap between germline ends came to 23 bases. CDR3 length: 14 amino acids.

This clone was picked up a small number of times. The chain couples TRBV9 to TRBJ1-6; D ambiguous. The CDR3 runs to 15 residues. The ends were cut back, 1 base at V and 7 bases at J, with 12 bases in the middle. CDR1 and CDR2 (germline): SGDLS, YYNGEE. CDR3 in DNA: TGTGCCAGCAGCGTATCAACAGCGAGAAATTCACCCCTCCACTTT. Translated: CASSVSTARNSPLHF.

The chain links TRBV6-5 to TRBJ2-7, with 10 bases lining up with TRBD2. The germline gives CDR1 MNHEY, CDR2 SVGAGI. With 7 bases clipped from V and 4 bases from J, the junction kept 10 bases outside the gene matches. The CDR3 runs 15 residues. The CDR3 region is CASTPPSGGKYEQYF. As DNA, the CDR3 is TGTGCCAGCACCCCGCCTAGCGGGGGCAAATACGAGCAGTACTTC.

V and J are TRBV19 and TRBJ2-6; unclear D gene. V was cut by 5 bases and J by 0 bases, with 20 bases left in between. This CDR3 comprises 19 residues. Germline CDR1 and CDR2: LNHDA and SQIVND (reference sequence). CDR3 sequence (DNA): TGTGCCAGTAGTGCCTATAGAGGAACGTCCGACTCTGGGGCCAACGTCCTGACTTTC. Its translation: CASSAYRGTSDSGANVLTF.

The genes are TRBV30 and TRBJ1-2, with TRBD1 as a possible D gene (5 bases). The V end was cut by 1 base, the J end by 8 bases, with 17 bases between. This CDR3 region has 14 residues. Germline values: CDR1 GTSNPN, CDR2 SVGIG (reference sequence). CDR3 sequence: CAWSGDPIFRGYTF. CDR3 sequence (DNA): TGTGCCTGGAGTGGGGACCCTATTTTCCGGGGCTACACCTTC.

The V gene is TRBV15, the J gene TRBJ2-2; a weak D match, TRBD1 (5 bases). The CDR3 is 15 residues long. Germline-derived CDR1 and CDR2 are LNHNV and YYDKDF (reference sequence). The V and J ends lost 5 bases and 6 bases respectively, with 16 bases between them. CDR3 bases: TGTGCCACCAGCCGAAACCAGGGAAGGGCCGGGGAGCTGTTTTTT. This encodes CATSRNQGRAGELFF.

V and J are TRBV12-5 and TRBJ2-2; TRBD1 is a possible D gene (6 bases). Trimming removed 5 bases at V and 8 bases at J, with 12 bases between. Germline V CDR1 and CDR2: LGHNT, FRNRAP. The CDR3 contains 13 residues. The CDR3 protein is CASGPQGFGELFF. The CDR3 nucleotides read TGTGCTAGTGGTCCACAGGGTTTTGGGGAGCTGTTTTTT.

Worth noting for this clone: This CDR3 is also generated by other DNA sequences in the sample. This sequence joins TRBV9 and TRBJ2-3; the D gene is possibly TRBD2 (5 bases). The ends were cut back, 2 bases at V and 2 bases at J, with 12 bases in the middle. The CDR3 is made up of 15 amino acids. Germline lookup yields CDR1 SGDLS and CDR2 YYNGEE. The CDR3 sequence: CASSVGGSSTDTQYF. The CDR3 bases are TGTGCCAGCAGCGTTGGTGGGAGTTCCACAGATACGCAGTATTTT.

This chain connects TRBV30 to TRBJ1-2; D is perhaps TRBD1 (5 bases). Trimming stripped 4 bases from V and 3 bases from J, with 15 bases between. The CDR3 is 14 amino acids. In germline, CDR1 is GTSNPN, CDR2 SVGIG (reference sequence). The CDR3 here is CAWNAEGWYYGYTF. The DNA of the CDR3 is TGTGCCTGGAATGCTGAGGGGTGGTACTATGGCTACACCTTC.

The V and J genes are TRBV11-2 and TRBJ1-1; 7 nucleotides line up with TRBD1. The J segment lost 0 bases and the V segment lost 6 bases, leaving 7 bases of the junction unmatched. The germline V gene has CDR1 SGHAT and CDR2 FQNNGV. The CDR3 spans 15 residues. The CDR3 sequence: CASRSLTGMNTEAFF. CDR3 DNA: TGTGCCAGCAGGTCCTTGACAGGGATGAACACTGAAGCTTTCTTT.

The CDR3 region is CASSYPRENYGYTF. CDR3 nucleotide sequence: TGTGCCAGCAGTTACCCCCGGGAAAACTATGGCTACACCTTC. V is TRBV6-6 and J is TRBJ1-2; D is unresolved. V lost 2 bases and J 2 bases, leaving 9 bases between the germline ends. Germline CDR1 reads MNHNY; CDR2 reads SVGAGI (reference sequence). This CDR3 comprises 14 residues.

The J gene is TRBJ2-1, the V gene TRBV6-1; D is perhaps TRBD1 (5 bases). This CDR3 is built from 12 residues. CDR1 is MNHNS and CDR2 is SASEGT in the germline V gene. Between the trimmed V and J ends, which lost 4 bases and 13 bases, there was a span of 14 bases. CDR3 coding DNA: TGTGCCAGCAGTGTTCGACAGATATTTCAGTTCTTC. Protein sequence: CASSVRQIFQFF.

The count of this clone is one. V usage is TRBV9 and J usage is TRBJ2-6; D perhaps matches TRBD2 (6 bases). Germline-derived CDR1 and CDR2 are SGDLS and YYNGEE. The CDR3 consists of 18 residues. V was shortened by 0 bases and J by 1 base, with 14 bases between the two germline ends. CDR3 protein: CASSVGRERMSGANVLTF. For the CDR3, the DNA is TGTGCCAGCAGCGTAGGGCGGGAACGAATGTCTGGGGCCAACGTCCTGACTTTC.

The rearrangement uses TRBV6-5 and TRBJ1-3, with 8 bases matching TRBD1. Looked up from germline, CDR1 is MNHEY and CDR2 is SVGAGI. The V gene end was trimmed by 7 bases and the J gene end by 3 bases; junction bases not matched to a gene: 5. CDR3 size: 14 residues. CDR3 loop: CASIDRGGGNTIYF. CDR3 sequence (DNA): TGTGCCAGCATAGACAGGGGAGGTGGAAACACCATATATTTT.

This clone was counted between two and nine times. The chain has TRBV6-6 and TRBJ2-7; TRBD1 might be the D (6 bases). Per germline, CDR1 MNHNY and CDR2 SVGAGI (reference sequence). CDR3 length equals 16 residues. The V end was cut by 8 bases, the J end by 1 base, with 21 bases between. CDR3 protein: CASVSSGTHASYEQYF. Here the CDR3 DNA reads TGTGCCAGCGTCTCCTCCGGGACACATGCTTCCTACGAGCAGTACTTC.

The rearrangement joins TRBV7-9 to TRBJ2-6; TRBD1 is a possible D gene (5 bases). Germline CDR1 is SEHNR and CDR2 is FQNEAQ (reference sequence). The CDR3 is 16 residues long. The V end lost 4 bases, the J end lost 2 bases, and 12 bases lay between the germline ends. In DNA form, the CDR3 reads TGTGCCAGCAGCTCCCCTGGCAGGGCTGGGGCCAACGTCCTGACTTTC. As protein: CASSSPGRAGANVLTF.

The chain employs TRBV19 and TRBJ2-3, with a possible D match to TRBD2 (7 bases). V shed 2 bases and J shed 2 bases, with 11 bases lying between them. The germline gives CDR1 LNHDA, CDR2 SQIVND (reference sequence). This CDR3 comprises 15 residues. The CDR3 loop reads CASSIWGGPTDTQYF. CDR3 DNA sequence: TGTGCCAGTAGTATATGGGGGGGGCCCACAGATACGCAGTATTTT.

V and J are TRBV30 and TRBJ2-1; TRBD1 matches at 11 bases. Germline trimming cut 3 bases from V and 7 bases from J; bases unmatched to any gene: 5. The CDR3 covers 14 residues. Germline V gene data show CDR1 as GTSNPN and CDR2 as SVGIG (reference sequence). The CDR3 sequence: CAWSPGTGGNEQFF. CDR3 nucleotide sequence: TGTGCCTGGAGCCCCGGGACAGGGGGTAATGAGCAGTTCTTC.

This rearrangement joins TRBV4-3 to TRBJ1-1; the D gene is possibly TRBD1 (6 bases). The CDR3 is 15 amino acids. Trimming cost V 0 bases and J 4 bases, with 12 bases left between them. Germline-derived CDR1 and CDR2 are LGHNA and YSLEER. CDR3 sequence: CASSQEGTGPTEAFF. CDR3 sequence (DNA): TGCGCCAGCAGCCAAGAAGGCACAGGGCCCACTGAAGCTTTCTTT.

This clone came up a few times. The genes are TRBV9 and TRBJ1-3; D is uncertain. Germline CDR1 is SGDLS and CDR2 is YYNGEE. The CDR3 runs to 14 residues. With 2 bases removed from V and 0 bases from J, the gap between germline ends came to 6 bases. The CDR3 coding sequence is TGTGCCAGCAGCGTGAGCCTCTCTGGAAACACCATATATTTT. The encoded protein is CASSVSLSGNTIYF.

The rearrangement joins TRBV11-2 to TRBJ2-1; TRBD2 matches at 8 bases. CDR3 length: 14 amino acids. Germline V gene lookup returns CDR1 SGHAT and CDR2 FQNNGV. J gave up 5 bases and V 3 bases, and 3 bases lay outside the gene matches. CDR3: CASSFGGGNNEQFF. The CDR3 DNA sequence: TGTGCCAGCAGCTTCGGCGGGGGGAACAATGAGCAGTTCTTC.

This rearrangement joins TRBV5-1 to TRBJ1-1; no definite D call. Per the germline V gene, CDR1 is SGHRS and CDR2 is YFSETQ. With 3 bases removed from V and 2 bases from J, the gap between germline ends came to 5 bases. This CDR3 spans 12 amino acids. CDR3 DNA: TGCGCCAGCAGCTGGGGTAACACTGAAGCTTTCTTT. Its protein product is CASSWGNTEAFF.

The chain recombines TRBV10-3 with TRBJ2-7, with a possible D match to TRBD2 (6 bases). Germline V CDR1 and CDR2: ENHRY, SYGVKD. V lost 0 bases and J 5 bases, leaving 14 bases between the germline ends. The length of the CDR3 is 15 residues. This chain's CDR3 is CAISESKAGIHEQYF. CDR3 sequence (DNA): TGTGCCATCAGTGAGTCGAAAGCGGGTATCCACGAGCAGTACTTC.

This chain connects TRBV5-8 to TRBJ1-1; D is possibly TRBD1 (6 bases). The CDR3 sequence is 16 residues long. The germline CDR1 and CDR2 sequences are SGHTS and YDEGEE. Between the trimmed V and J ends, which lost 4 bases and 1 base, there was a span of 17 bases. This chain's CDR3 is CASSPKVGTPNTEAFF. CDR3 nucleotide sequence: TGTGCCAGCAGCCCCAAAGTCGGGACACCGAACACTGAAGCTTTCTTT.

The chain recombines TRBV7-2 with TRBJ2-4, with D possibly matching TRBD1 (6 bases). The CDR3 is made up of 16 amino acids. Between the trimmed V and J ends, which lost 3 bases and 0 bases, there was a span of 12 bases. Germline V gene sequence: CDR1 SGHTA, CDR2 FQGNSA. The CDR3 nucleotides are TGTGCCAGCAGCTTTACGACAGGACTAGCCAAAAACATTCAGTACTTC. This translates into CASSFTTGLAKNIQYF.